This entry lists 27 T cell receptor beta chains sequenced from one sample in a study of identical twins' blood T cells. TCRdb independently ran MiXCR on the 5' RACE reads; one entry per CDR3 protein. The sample holds 350,000 to 400,000 distinct CDR3 sequences, over 25% seen once. The sequenced material came from PBMCs. These receptors were obtained from a woman aged 18 to 50 in good health.

This clonotype was counted many times. The chain uses TRBV6-1 and TRBJ1-1; D unresolved. The germline V gene encodes CDR1 MNHNS and CDR2 SASEGT. This CDR3 region has 12 residues. The V end lost 5 bases, the J end lost 3 bases, and 7 bases lay between the germline ends. Here the CDR3 reads CASSLRDTEAFF. DNA for the CDR3: TGTGCCAGCAGTCTCCGGGACACTGAAGCTTTCTTT.

This chain links TRBV20-1 with TRBJ1-1; D gene uncertain. The CDR3 spans 14 residues. The V gene lost 3 bases and the J gene lost 1 base, with 12 bases spanning the gap. Germline CDR1 DFQATT, CDR2 SNEGSKA (reference sequence). CDR3 DNA sequence: TGCAGTGCTAGCCGGACGGCCTCGAACACTGAAGCTTTCTTT. It yields the protein CSASRTASNTEAFF.

The chain carries TRBV7-9 and TRBJ2-1; either TRBD1 or TRBD2 may supply D (5 bases each). Germline CDR1 SEHNR, CDR2 FQNEAQ (reference sequence). This CDR3 has 15 amino acids. The germline V and J ends were trimmed by 4 bases and 5 bases, with 15 bases remaining between them. The CDR3 here is CASSSGTGIHNEQFF. The CDR3 DNA is TGTGCCAGCAGCTCAGGGACCGGTATACACAATGAGCAGTTCTTC.

The chain couples TRBV5-4 to TRBJ2-1, with D perhaps matching TRBD1 (5 bases). Germline-derived CDR1 and CDR2 are SGHNT and YYREEE (reference sequence). The CDR3 sequence is 14 residues long. V lost 1 base and J 4 bases, leaving 9 bases between the germline ends. The CDR3 region is CASSLMGPYNEQFF. CDR3 bases: TGTGCCAGCAGCTTGATGGGGCCTTACAATGAGCAGTTCTTC.

The V gene is TRBV6-5, the J gene TRBJ2-2; 12 bases line up with TRBD2. The CDR3 contains 16 residues. The ends lost 6 bases at V and 5 bases at J; junction bases unmatched: 7. Per germline, CDR1 MNHEY and CDR2 SVGAGI. CDR3 in amino acids: CASSRLAGVTTGELFF. In DNA form, the CDR3 reads TGTGCCAGCAGCAGACTAGCGGGAGTAACTACCGGGGAGCTGTTTTTT.

This chain uses TRBV4-3 with TRBJ2-1; 8 bases match TRBD1. The CDR3 has 21 residues. Per the germline V gene, CDR1 is LGHNA and CDR2 is YSLEER. Losses at the gene ends were 1 base for V and 0 bases for J; bases not matched to a gene: 17. CDR3 sequence (DNA): TGCGCCAGCAGCCAAGCCCGGGACAGGCCAACCTTCGATAGCTCCTACAATGAGCAGTTCTTC. Its translation: CASSQARDRPTFDSSYNEQFF.

The table lists this clonotype with a few counts. This chain connects TRBV11-3 to TRBJ1-1; TRBD1 is a possible D gene (5 bases). The CDR3 has 16 residues. V was clipped by 1 base and J by 7 bases, with 19 bases between them. The germline V gene has CDR1 SGHNT and CDR2 YENEEA. The CDR3 region is CASSLAGTGNPVEAFF. DNA of the CDR3: TGTGCCAGCAGCTTAGCCGGAACAGGAAACCCCGTTGAAGCTTTCTTT.

V gene TRBV5-1 combines with J gene TRBJ1-1; D unclear. The germline CDR1 and CDR2 sequences are SGHRS and YFSETQ. The CDR3 spans 14 residues. V lost 1 base and J 6 bases, leaving 13 bases between the germline ends. The CDR3 region has the DNA TGCGCCAGCAGCTTGCGCCAGCTGGGATCTGAAGCTTTCTTT. Its protein product is CASSLRQLGSEAFF.

V usage is TRBV6-6 and J usage is TRBJ1-1, with a weak D call TRBD1 (6 bases). Trimming took 8 bases from V and 4 from J, leaving 20 bases between them. In germline, CDR1 is MNHNY, CDR2 SVGAGI (reference sequence). The length of the CDR3 is 15 residues. In nucleotides, the CDR3 is TGTGCCAGCGGGGGAGCCCTATTAGGGGGCACTGAAGCTTTCTTT. Translating it yields CASGGALLGGTEAFF.

This clonotype was observed a handful of times. In DNA form, the CDR3 reads TGTGCCAGCAGACAAGGGACCCAGGAGATCTACGAGCAGTACTTC. Protein sequence: CASRQGTQEIYEQYF. This chain connects TRBV6-1 to TRBJ2-7, with D perhaps TRBD1 or TRBD2 (5 bases each). Germline V CDR1 and CDR2: MNHNS, SASEGT. The CDR3 totals 15 residues. V lost 6 bases, J lost 3 bases, and 18 bases lay in between.

The chain joins TRBV20-1 to TRBJ1-3; D gene unclear. The germline V gene encodes CDR1 DFQATT and CDR2 SNEGSKA (reference sequence). The CDR3 loop spans 12 amino acids. The V end was cut by 5 bases, the J end by 2 bases, with 7 bases between. CDR3 nucleotide sequence: TGCAGTGCTCTTGTTGCTGGAAACACCATATATTTT. Encoded protein: CSALVAGNTIYF.

This clonotype was observed a few times. The rearrangement joins TRBV7-2 to TRBJ1-2; TRBD1 might be the D (6 bases). Germline V CDR1 and CDR2: SGHTA, FQGNSA. This CDR3 contains 14 residues. V lost 3 bases and J 4 bases, leaving 12 bases between the germline ends. CDR3 sequence reads: CASSFPRTVYGYTF. The CDR3 DNA is TGTGCCAGCAGCTTTCCCCGGACAGTCTATGGCTACACCTTC.

This clonotype was seen a few times. The rearrangement links TRBV6-5 to TRBJ1-5; D is possibly TRBD1 (5 bases). Germline assignment: CDR1 MNHEY and CDR2 SVGAGI. The CDR3 contains 17 residues. The V end was cut by 6 bases, the J end by 0 bases, with 18 bases between. CDR3 amino acids: CASSSSGRIYSNQPQHF. DNA of the CDR3: TGTGCCAGCAGCTCGTCGGGACGGATTTATAGCAATCAGCCCCAGCATTTT.

This clonotype appeared a single time. V is TRBV7-2 and J is TRBJ1-1; D is ambiguous. The germline gives CDR1 SGHTA, CDR2 FQGNSA. This CDR3 is 13 amino acids long. Trimming took 4 bases from V and 8 from J, leaving 14 bases between them. The CDR3, as DNA: TGTGCCAGCAGCTCCAGTCGCAGGAGAGAAGCTTTCTTT. This encodes CASSSSRRREAFF.

This clonotype was detected many times. This rearrangement joins TRBV20-1 to TRBJ2-5; no clear D. CDR1 is DFQATT, CDR2 SNEGSKA, per germline (reference sequence). The CDR3 has 12 residues. Trimming took off 2 bases at V and 1 base at J, with 5 bases between the two ends. The CDR3 DNA is TGCAGTGCTAGACGAAGCCAAGAGACCCAGTACTTC. Translated, it gives CSARRSQETQYF.

This clonotype has only a few counts. This chain joins TRBV24-1 and TRBJ2-7; TRBD1 is a possible D gene (5 bases). From germline, CDR1 is KGHDR and CDR2 SFDVKD. V gave up 7 bases and J gave up 0 bases, with 6 bases separating them. There are 12 residues in the CDR3. CDR3 DNA sequence: TGTGCCACCAGGGACAACTCCTACGAGCAGTACTTC. Amino acid sequence: CATRDNSYEQYF.

This clonotype was seen more than once but under ten times. This rearrangement joins TRBV12-3 or TRBV12-4 to TRBJ2-3; TRBD2 agrees at 9 bases. With 5 bases clipped from V and 2 bases from J, the junction kept 8 bases outside the gene matches. This CDR3 contains 16 residues. CDR3 region: CASSDLLAGSTDTQYF. CDR3 in DNA: TGTGCCAGCAGTGACTTACTAGCGGGTTCCACAGATACGCAGTATTTT.

This clonotype was counted between two and nine times. The chain has TRBV29-1 and TRBJ1-1; the match to TRBD1 covers 7 bases. The CDR3 covers 14 residues. CDR1 SQVTM and CDR2 ANQGSEA come from the germline V gene. CDR3 sequence: CSGAGTAEYTEAFF. The CDR3 nucleotides are TGCAGTGGGGCCGGGACAGCGGAATACACTGAAGCTTTCTTT.

The rearrangement links TRBV19 to TRBJ2-4, with 9 bases aligning to TRBD1. Germline CDR1 and CDR2: LNHDA and SQIVND (reference sequence). CDR3 size: 16 residues. The trim removed 5 bases at V and 3 bases at J, leaving 8 bases unmatched. The CDR3 protein is CASSPWTGENKNIQYF. In DNA form, the CDR3 reads TGTGCCAGTAGTCCCTGGACAGGGGAAAACAAAAACATTCAGTACTTC.

The V gene is TRBV19, the J gene TRBJ1-5, with D perhaps TRBD1 (5 bases). Between the trimmed V and J ends, which lost 3 bases and 4 bases, there was a span of 13 bases. This CDR3 is 15 amino acids long. Germline CDR1 is LNHDA and CDR2 is SQIVND (reference sequence). The CDR3 nucleotides are TGTGCCAGTAGTATTGGGACTTCATCTAATCAGCCCCAGCATTTT. Its translation is CASSIGTSSNQPQHF.

This clonotype was observed a handful of times. The V call is TRBV24-1, the J call TRBJ2-5; 8 bases match TRBD1. Trimming at V came to 3 bases and at J to 2 bases, leaving 4 bases not matched to a gene. Germline assignment: CDR1 KGHDR and CDR2 SFDVKD. The CDR3 covers 15 residues. CDR3 in DNA: TGTGCCACCAGTGATCATCGACAGGGGCAAGAGACCCAGTACTTC. Its translation is CATSDHRQGQETQYF.

In its sample, this clonotype was seen a few times. An end of the junction differs from the germline gene, which may be a read error. The J gene is TRBJ1-1, the V gene TRBV5-1; maybe TRBD1 (5 bases). Germline CDR1 reads SGHRS; CDR2 reads YFSETQ. The CDR3 consists of 13 residues. The CDR3 loop is CAGSFQGHTEAFF. CDR3 sequence (DNA): TGCGCCGGCAGCTTCCAGGGCCACACTGAAGCTTTCTTT.

The chain combines TRBV4-2 with TRBJ1-2; tentative D call: TRBD1 (5 bases). CDR1 is LGHNA and CDR2 is YNFKEQ in the germline V gene. Deletions cut 4 bases from V and 0 bases from J, with 12 bases between. The CDR3 has 15 amino acids. The CDR3 spells CASSPRDLANYGYTF. The CDR3 nucleotides read TGTGCCAGCAGCCCCCGGGACCTAGCTAACTATGGCTACACCTTC.

This clonotype occurred a few times. This chain links TRBV7-9 with TRBJ2-7, with D possibly being TRBD1 (5 bases). CDR1 and CDR2 (germline): SEHNR, FQNEAQ (reference sequence). The V and J ends lost 2 bases and 1 base respectively, with 12 bases between them. The CDR3 sequence is 15 residues long. As DNA, the CDR3 is TGTGCCAGCAGCTTACTTCAGGGTCCGTCCTACGAGCAGTACTTC. Translating it yields CASSLLQGPSYEQYF.

This clonotype was seen only a few times. The chain is built from TRBV6-5 and TRBJ1-2; 9 nucleotides align to TRBD1. After removal of 0 bases from V and 9 bases from J, the junction contained 8 bases not matched to a gene. The CDR3 extends over 15 amino acids. CDR1 and CDR2 (germline): MNHEY, SVGAGI. The CDR3 spells CASSYSTGGQGRYTF. CDR3 nucleotide sequence: TGTGCCAGCAGTTACTCGACGGGGGGACAGGGACGCTACACCTTC.

This sequence joins TRBV6-2 or TRBV6-3 and TRBJ1-2; 10 positions agree with TRBD1. V was pared by 5 bases and J by 3 bases, with 6 bases of the junction left unmatched. Germline V gene sequence: CDR1 MNHEY, CDR2 SVGEGT. The CDR3 runs 15 residues. In DNA form, the CDR3 reads TGTGCCAGCAGTACTCTCGGGACAGGGGACTATGGCTACACCTTC. Protein: CASSTLGTGDYGYTF.

This clonotype was seen repeatedly, ten times or more. The genes are TRBV20-1 and TRBJ2-3, with TRBD2 matching over 9 bases. Trimming took 3 bases from V and 0 from J; bases not matched to a gene: 13. Per the germline V gene, CDR1 is DFQATT and CDR2 is SNEGSKA (reference sequence). This CDR3 has 18 residues. The CDR3 DNA follows: TGCAGTGCTAGCCCCCACCGACTAGCGGCAACTAGCACAGATACGCAGTATTTT. Its protein is CSASPHRLAATSTDTQYF.